A selection of T cell receptor beta chains follows, all from one sample in a study of T cells in localized non-small cell lung cancer. TCRdb keeps only in-frame clones here, not all; method: immunoSEQ multiplex PCR. The sample lists around 26,000 clones; around 91% were seen once. The specimen comprised peripheral blood, sampled before any cancer treatment. The receptors here all came from a woman aged 35-75 years with stage I lung adenocarcinoma. Each CDR3 is given with its conserved first and last residue.

>TRBV7-7|TRBJ1-1
CASSLDTNTEAFF
>TRBV5-5|TRBJ1-4
CASSFSATNEKLFF
>TRBV4-1|TRBJ1-1
CASSQAPGANTEAFF
>TRBV4-3|TRBJ2-3
CASSQDRTSSDTQYF
>TRBV5-6|TRBJ2-2
CASSAGGGNGELFF
>TRBV6-5|TRBJ2-2
CASSKRQGNTGELFF
>TRBV5-1|TRBJ1-4
CASSGDSNSRIREKLFF
>TRBV9|TRBJ2-3
CASSVVPGGGTDTQYF
>TRBV7-9|TRBJ2-3
CASSLDGAGDTDTQYF
>TRBV18|TRBJ2-3
CASSPGLAGGTDTQYF
>TRBV6-4|TRBJ2-7
CASSDGQAAYEQYF
>TRBV19|TRBJ2-1
CASSISGGGAINEQFF
>TRBV19|TRBJ2-7
CASSMGQSGEQYF
>TRBV18|TRBJ1-1
CASSLTANTEAFF
>TRBV19|TRBJ1-2
CASSMPGANYGYTF
>TRBV6-5|TRBJ2-2
CASTEGGGTGELFF
>TRBV30|TRBJ2-6
CAWSGQNSGANVLTF
>TRBV4-3|TRBJ1-3
CASSQSRTSSGNTIYF
>TRBV29-1|TRBJ2-1
CSVDTGGDLYNEQFF
>TRBV7-2|TRBJ1-1
CASSLSWDGNTEAFF
>TRBV7-2|TRBJ2-1
CASSLDRRGPRFF
>TRBV6-5|TRBJ1-1
CASSQSVGGLTEAFF
>TRBV6-5|TRBJ1-5
CASRPQGPSNQPQHF
>TRBV7-2|TRBJ2-5
CASSLSPGAFGETQYF
>TRBV7-9|TRBJ1-1
CASSREKGTEAFF
>TRBV5-4|TRBJ2-3
CASSPGLAGGRPDTQYF
>TRBV5-8|TRBJ2-1
CASMRDYNEQFF
>TRBV7-2|TRBJ2-7
CASSLDWTGTYEQYF
>TRBV6-5|TRBJ2-7
CASSYGGTSRYEQYF
>TRBV7-2|TRBJ2-2
CASSLARSNTGELFF
>TRBV6-5|TRBJ2-7
CAASDRGSYEQYF
>TRBV2|TRBJ2-5
CAIEGIWGETQYF
>TRBV7-3|TRBJ2-3
CASSYTGQGADTQYF
>TRBV5-4|TRBJ2-1
CASSLGLAGHNEQFF
>TRBV5-4|TRBJ2-5
CASSRAGEGETQYF
>TRBV19|TRBJ1-2
CASSSDRESGYTF
>TRBV9|TRBJ2-1
CASSVGLAFPNNEQFF
>TRBV5-1|TRBJ2-7
CASSTRTSGSSYEQYF
>TRBV29-1|TRBJ1-4
CSVEERGEKLFF
>TRBV27|TRBJ1-6
CASSFWGWGSRGNDSPLHF
>TRBV7-2|TRBJ1-1
CASSLDGLNTEAFF
>TRBV5-6|TRBJ1-5
CASSTGQGVNQPQHF
>TRBV5-1|TRBJ1-1
CASSLVIGTEAFF
>TRBV6-5|TRBJ2-3
CASSYAWADTQYF
>TRBV6-4|TRBJ2-1
CASSDSGYNEQFF
>TRBV10-3|TRBJ2-7
CAIRRGTGGAEEQYF
>TRBV4-1|TRBJ1-4
CASSQDRTGGTEKLFF
>TRBV11-2|TRBJ2-7
CASSLASGQSYEQYF
>TRBV5-1|TRBJ2-5
CASMRDPWAPQETQYF
>TRBV7-9|TRBJ2-5
CASSFGGAETQYF
>TRBV7-2|TRBJ1-1
CASLRGMHTEAFF
>TRBV10-3|TRBJ1-5
CAISEGAEPDQPQHF
>TRBV7-2|TRBJ1-1
CASRSTGNTEAFF